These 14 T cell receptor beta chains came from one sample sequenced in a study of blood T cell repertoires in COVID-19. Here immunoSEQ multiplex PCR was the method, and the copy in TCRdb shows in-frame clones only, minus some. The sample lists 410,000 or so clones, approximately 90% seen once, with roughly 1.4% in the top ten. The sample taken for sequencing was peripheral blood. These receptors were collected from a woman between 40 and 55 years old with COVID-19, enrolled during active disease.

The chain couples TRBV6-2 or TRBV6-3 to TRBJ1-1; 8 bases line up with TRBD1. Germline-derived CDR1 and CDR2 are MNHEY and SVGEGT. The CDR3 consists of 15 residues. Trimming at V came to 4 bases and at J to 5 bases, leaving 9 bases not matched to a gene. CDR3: CASSFRTGGGTEAFF. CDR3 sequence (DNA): TGTGCCAGCAGTTTCAGAACAGGGGGAGGGACTGAAGCTTTCTTT.

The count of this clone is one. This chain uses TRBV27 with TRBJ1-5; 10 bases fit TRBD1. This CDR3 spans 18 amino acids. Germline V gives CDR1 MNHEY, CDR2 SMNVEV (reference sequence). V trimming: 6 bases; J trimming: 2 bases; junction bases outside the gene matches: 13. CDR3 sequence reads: CASSSGTGAYYGNQPQHF. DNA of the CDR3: TGTGCCAGCAGCTCCGGGACAGGGGCGTATTACGGCAATCAGCCCCAGCATTTT.

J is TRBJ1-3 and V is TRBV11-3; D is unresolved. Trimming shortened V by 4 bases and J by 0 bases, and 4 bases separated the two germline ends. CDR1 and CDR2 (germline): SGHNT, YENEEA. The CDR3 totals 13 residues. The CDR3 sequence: CASSSSSGNTIYF. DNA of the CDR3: TGTGCCAGCAGCTCGAGCTCTGGAAACACCATATATTTT.

In DNA form, the CDR3 reads TGTGCCAGCAGCGCAGACAGTCTTAATCAGCCCCAGCATTTT. Its translation: CASSADSLNQPQHF. The chain links TRBV7-9 to TRBJ1-5, with D perhaps matching TRBD1 (5 bases). Deletions cut 5 bases from V and 4 bases from J, with 12 bases between. This CDR3 has 14 residues. Germline CDR1 is SEHNR and CDR2 is FQNEAQ (reference sequence).

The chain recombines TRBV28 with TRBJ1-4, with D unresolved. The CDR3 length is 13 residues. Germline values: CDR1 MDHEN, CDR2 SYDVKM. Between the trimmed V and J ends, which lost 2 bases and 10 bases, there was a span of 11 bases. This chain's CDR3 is CASSLLRGGKLFF. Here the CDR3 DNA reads TGTGCCAGCAGTTTACTCCGTGGCGGAAAACTGTTTTTT.

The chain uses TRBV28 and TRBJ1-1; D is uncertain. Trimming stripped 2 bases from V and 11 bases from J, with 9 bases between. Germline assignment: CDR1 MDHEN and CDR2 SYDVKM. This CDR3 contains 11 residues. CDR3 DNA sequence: TGTGCCAGCAGTTTAGGCGGTCACGCTTTCTTT. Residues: CASSLGGHAFF.

The CDR3 reads CASSLTSGSPLHF. The CDR3 DNA reads as TGTGCCAGCAGCTTAACTTCGGGTTCACCCCTCCACTTT. The V and J genes are TRBV7-9 and TRBJ1-6; D is uncertain. Germline loops: CDR1 SEHNR, CDR2 FQNEAQ (reference sequence). V was clipped by 2 bases and J by 9 bases, with 8 bases between them. The CDR3 runs to 13 residues.

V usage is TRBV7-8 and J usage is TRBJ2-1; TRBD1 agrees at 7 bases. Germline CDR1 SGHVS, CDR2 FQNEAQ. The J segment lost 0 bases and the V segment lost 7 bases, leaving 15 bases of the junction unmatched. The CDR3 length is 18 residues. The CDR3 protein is CASTVDRALSLSYNEQFF. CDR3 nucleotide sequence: TGTGCCAGCACCGTTGACAGGGCCCTCTCCCTCTCCTACAATGAGCAGTTCTTC.

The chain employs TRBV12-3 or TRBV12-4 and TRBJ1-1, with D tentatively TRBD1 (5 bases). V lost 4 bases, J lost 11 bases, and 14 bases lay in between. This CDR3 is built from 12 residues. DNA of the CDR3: TGTGCCAGCAGTTCTTCCCCCGGGGGTGCTTTCTTT. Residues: CASSSSPGGAFF.

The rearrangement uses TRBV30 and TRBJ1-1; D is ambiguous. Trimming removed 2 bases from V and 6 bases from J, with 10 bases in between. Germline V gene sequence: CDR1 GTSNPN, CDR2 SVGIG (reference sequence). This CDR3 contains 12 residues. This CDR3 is CAWSTGTAEAFF. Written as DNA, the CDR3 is TGTGCCTGGAGTACGGGAACGGCTGAAGCTTTCTTT.

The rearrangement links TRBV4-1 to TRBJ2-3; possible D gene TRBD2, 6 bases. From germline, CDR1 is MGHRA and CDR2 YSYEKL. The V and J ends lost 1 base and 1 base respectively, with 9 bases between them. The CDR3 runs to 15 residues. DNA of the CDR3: TGCGCCAGCAGCCAAGGGGCTAGCGGCACAGATACGCAGTATTTT. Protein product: CASSQGASGTDTQYF.

CDR3: CASSPYRGWNYGYTF. CDR3 nucleotide sequence: TGTGCCAGCAGTCCTTACAGGGGTTGGAACTATGGCTACACCTTC. The chain joins TRBV28 to TRBJ1-2; 7 bases are a match to TRBD1. The CDR3 has 15 residues. Germline V gives CDR1 MDHEN, CDR2 SYDVKM. Trimming removed 5 bases from V and 2 bases from J; junction bases left unmatched: 8.

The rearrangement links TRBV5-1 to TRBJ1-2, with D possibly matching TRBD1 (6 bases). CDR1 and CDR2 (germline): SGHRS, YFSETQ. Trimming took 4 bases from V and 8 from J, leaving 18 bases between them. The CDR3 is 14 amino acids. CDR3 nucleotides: TGCGCCAGCAGCCCAGAAGGACAGTCGGTCGGCTACACCTTC. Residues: CASSPEGQSVGYTF.

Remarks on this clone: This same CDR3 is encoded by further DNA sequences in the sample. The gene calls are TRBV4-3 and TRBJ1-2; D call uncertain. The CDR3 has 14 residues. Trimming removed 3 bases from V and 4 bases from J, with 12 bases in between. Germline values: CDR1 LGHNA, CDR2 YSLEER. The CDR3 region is CASSQEGGGYGYTF. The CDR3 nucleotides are TGCGCCAGCAGCCAGGAAGGAGGTGGCTATGGCTACACCTTC.